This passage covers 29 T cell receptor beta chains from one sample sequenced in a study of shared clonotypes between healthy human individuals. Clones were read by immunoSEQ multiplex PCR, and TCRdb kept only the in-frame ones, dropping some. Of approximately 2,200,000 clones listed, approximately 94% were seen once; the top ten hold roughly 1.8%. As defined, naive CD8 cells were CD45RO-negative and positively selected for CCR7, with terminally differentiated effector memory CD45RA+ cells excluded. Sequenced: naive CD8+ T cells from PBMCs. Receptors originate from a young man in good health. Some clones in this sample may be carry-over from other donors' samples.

The CDR3, as DNA: TGTGCCAGCTCCCCGGACAGAACTTTGGAGCAGTACTTC. It translates to CASSPDRTLEQYF. The gene calls are TRBV18 and TRBJ2-7; TRBD1 might be the D (6 bases). From germline, CDR1 is KGHSH and CDR2 LQKENI. The CDR3 covers 13 residues. The V gene lost 6 bases and the J gene lost 7 bases, with 16 bases spanning the gap.

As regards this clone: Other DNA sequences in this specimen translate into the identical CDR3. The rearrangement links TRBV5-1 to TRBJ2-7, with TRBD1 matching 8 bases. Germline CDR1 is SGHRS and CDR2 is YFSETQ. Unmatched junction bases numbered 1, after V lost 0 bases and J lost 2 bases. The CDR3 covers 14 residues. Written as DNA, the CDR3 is TGCGCCAGCAGCTTGGGGACAGGGACCTACGAGCAGTACTTC. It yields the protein CASSLGTGTYEQYF.

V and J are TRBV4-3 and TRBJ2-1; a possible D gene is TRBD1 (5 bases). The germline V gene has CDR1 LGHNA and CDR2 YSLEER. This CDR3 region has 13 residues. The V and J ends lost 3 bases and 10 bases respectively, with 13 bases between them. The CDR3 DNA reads TGCGCCAGCAGCCATAGGGGCACACGAGAGCAGTTCTTC. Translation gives CASSHRGTREQFF.

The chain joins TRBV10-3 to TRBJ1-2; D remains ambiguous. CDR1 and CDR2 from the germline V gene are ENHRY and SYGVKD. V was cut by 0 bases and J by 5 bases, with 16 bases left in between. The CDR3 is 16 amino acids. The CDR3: CAISESFGPSLYGYTF. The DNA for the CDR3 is TGTGCCATCAGTGAGTCTTTTGGACCTTCCCTTTATGGCTACACCTTC.

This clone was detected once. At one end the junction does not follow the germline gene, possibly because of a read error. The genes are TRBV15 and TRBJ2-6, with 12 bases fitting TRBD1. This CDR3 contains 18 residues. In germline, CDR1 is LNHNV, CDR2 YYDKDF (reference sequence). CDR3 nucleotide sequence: TGTGCCACCAGCACCTCCCGGGACAGGGGGCCTGGGACCAACGTCCTGACTTTC. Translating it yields CATSTSRDRGPGTNVLTF.

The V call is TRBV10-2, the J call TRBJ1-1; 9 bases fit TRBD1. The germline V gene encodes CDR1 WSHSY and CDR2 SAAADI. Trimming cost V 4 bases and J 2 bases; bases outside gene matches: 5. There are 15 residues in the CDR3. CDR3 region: CASSGPTGGNTEAFF. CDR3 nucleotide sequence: TGCGCCAGCAGTGGTCCGACAGGGGGTAACACTGAAGCTTTCTTT.

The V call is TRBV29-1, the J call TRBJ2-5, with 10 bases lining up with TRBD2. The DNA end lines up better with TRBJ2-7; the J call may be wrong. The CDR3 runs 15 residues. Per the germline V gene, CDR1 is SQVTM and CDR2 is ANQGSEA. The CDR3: CSVELAGAPPYEQYF. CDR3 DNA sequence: TGCAGCGTTGAACTAGCGGGAGCCCCTCCATACGAGCAGTACTTC.

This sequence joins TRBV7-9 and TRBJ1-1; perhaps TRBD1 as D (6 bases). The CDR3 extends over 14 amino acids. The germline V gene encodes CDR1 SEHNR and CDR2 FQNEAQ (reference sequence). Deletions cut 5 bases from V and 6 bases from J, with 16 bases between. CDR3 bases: TGTGCCAGCAGCCAAACAGGGATCCTAGCTGAAGCTTTCTTT. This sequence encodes CASSQTGILAEAFF.

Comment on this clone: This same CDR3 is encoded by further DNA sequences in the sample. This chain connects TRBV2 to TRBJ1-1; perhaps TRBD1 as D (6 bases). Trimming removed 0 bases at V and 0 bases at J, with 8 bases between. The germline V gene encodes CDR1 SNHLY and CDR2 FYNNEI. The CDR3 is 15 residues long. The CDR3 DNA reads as TGTGCCAGCAGTGAAGCTCAGGGGATGAACACTGAAGCTTTCTTT. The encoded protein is CASSEAQGMNTEAFF.

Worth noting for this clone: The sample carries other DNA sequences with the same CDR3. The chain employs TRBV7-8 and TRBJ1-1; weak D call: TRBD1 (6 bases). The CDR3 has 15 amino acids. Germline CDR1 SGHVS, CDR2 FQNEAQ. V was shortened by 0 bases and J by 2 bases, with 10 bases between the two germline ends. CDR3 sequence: CASSLARGRNTEAFF. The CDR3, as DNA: TGTGCCAGCAGCTTAGCCAGGGGTCGAAACACTGAAGCTTTCTTT.

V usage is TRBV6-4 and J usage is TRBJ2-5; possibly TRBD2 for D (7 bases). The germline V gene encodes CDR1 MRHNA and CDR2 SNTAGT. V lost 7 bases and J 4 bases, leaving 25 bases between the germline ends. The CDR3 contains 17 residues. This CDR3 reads CASTLSGAGVGGETQYF. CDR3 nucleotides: TGTGCCAGCACCCTGTCGGGGGCGGGAGTGGGAGGAGAGACCCAGTACTTC.

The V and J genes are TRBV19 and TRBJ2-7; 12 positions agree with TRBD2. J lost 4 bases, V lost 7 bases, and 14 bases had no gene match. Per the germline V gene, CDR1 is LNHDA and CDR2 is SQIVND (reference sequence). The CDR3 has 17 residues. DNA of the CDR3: TGTGCCAGTAACCCTCGGACTAGCGGGGTCCTAGGGTACGAGCAGTACTTC. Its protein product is CASNPRTSGVLGYEQYF.

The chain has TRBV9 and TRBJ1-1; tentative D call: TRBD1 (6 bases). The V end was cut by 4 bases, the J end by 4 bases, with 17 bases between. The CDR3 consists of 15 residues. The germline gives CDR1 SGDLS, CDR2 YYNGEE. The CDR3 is CASSPSTGRVTEAFF. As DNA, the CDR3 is TGTGCCAGCAGCCCTTCGACAGGACGAGTCACTGAAGCTTTCTTT.

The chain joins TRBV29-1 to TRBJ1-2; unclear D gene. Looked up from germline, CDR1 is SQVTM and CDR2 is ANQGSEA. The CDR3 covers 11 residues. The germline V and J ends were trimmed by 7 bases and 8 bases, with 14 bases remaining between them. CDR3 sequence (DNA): TGCAGCGCCGAACTACGAGGCGGCTACACCTTC. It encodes CSAELRGGYTF.

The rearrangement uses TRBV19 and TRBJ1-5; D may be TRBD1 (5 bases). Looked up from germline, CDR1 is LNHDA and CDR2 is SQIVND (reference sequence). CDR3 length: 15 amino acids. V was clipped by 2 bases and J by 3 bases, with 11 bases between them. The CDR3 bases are TGTGCCAGTAGTATACGGGGGTACCTCAATCAGCCCCAGCATTTT. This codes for CASSIRGYLNQPQHF.

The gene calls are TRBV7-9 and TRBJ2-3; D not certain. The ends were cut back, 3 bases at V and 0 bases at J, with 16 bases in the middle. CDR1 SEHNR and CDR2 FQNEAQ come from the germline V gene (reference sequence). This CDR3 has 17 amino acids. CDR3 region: CASSFLGPSLSTDTQYF. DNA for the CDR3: TGTGCCAGCAGCTTCCTCGGACCAAGTCTTAGCACAGATACGCAGTATTTT.

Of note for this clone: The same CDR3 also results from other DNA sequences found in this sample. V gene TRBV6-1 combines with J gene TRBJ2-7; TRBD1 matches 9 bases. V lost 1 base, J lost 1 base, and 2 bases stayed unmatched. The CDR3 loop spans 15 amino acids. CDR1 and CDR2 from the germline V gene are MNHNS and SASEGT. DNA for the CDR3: TGTGCCAGCAGTGAAGGACAGGGGGTATCCTACGAGCAGTACTTC. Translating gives CASSEGQGVSYEQYF.

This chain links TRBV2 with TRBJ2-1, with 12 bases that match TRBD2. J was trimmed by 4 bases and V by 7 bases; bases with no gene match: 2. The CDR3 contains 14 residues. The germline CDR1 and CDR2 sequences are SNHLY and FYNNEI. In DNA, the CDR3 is TGTGCCAGCAAAACTAGCGGGGGGTACAATGAGCAGTTCTTC. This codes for CASKTSGGYNEQFF.

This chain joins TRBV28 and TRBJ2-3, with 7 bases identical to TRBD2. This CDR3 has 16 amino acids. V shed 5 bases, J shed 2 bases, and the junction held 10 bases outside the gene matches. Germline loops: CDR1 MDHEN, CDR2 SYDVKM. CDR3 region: CASSRRLAPDTDTQYF. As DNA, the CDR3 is TGTGCCAGCAGTCGTCGACTAGCACCAGACACAGATACGCAGTATTTT.

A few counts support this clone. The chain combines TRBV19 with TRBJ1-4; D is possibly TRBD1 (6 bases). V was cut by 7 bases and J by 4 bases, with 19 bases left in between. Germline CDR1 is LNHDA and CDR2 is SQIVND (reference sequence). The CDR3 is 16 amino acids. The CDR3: CASIPGVGQSNEKLFF. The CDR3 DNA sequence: TGTGCCAGTATCCCGGGGGTTGGACAGAGTAATGAAAAACTGTTTTTT.

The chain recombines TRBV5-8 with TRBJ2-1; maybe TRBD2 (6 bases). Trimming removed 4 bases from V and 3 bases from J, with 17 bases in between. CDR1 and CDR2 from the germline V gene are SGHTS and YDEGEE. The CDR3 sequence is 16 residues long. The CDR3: CASSASGTRDYNEQFF. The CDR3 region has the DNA TGTGCCAGCAGCGCCTCCGGGACTCGAGACTACAATGAGCAGTTCTTC.

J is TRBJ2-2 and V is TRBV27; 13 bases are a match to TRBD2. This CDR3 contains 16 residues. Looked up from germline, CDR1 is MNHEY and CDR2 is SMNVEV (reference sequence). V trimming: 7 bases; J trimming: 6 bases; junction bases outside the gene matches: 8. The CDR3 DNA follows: TGTGCCAGCAATACTCTGGGACTAGCGGGATCCGGGGAGCTGTTTTTT. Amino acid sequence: CASNTLGLAGSGELFF.

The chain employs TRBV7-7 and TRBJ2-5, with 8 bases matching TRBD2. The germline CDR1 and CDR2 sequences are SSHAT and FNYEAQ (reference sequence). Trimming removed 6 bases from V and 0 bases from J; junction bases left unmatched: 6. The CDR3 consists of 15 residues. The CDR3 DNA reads TGTGCCAGCAGTCCTACGGGAGGGTACCAAGAGACCCAGTACTTC. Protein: CASSPTGGYQETQYF.

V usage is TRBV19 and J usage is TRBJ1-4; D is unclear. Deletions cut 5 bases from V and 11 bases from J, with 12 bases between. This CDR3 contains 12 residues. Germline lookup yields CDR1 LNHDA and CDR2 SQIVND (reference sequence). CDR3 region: CASSPTTLKLFF. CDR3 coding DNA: TGTGCCAGTAGTCCGACGACTTTGAAACTGTTTTTT.

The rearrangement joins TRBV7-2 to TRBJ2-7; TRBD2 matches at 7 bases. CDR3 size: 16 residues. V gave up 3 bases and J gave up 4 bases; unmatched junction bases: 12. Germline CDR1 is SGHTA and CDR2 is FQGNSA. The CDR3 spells CASSFSGGDGTYEQYF. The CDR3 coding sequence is TGTGCCAGCAGCTTTTCTGGGGGGGACGGAACTTACGAGCAGTACTTC. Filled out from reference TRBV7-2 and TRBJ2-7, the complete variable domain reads GAGVSQSPSNKVTEKGKDVELRCDPISGHTALYWYRQSLGQGLEFLIYFQGNSAPDKSGLPSDRFSAERTGGSVSTLTIQRTQQEDSAVYLCASSFSGGDGTYEQYFGPGTRLTVT.

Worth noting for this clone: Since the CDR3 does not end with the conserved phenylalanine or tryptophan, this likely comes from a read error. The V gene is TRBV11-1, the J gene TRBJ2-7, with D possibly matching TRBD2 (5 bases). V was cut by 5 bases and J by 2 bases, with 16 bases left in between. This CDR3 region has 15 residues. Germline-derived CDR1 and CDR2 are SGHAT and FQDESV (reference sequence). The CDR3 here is CASSPPGGRTYEQYL. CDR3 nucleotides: TGTGCCAGCAGCCCACCTGGCGGGCGGACCTACGAGCAGTACCTC.

The CDR3 DNA is TGTGCCAGCAGCCCCGACATCCGGGGCGAGCAGTACTTC. Its translation: CASSPDIRGEQYF. This rearrangement joins TRBV4-2 to TRBJ2-7, with D maybe TRBD2 (5 bases). From germline, CDR1 is LGHNA and CDR2 YNFKEQ. Trimming removed 4 bases at V and 6 bases at J, with 13 bases between. This CDR3 has 13 residues.

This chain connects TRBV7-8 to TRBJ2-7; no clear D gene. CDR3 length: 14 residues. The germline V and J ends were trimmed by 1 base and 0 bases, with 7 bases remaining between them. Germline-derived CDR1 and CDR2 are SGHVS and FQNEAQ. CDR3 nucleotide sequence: TGTGCCAGCAGCTTAGAGACTGACTCCTACGAGCAGTACTTC. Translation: CASSLETDSYEQYF. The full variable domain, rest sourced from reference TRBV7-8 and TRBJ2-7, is GAGVSQSPRYKVAKRGQDVALRCDPISGHVSLFWYQQALGQGPEFLTYFQNEAQLDKSGLPSDRFFAERPEGSVSTLKIQRTQQEDSAVYLCASSLETDSYEQYFGPGTRLTVT.

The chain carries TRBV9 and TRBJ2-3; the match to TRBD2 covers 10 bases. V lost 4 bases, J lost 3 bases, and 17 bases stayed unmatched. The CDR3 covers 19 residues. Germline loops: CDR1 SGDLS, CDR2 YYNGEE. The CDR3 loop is CASSKEGASSGRETDTQYF. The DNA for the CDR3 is TGTGCCAGCAGCAAAGAGGGGGCGTCAAGCGGGAGGGAAACAGATACGCAGTATTTT.